A selection of T cell receptor beta chains follows, all from one sample in a study of neurological immune-mediated disorders. TCRdb independently ran MiXCR on the 5' RACE reads; one entry per CDR3 protein. The sample lists some 77,000 distinct CDR3 sequences, roughly 13% occurring once. The sequencing input was PBMCs. The receptors originated from a female donor with HTLV-1-associated myelopathy (HAM/TSP). The CDR3 runs from the conserved cysteine through the conserved F or W. A D gene is named only where the DNA matches it firmly. Clone size is stated in some rows and not others, as once, few, many or a class when expanded.

>many|TRBJ2-7|NA|TRBV5-1
CASSRDGGLEQYF
TGCGCCAGCAGCCGGGACGGCGGGCTCGAGCAGTACTTC
>many|TRBJ2-7|NA|TRBV4-1
CASSQDTGRFYEQYF
TGCGCCAGCAGCCAAGACACGGGGAGGTTTTACGAGCAGTACTTC
>many|TRBJ1-1|NA|TRBV29-1
CSVALQGSEAFF
TGCAGCGTTGCTCTTCAGGGATCAGAAGCTTTCTTT
>many|TRBJ2-3|TRBD1|TRBV20-1
CSASIRDRGTDTQYF
TGCAGTGCTTCAATCCGGGACAGGGGCACAGATACGCAGTATTTT
>many|TRBJ2-5|NA|TRBV28
CASVQGQETQYF
TGTGCCAGCGTTCAGGGGCAAGAGACCCAGTACTTC
>many|TRBJ2-1|NA|TRBV5-1
CASSLGGGGLWGEQFF
TGCGCCAGCAGCCTAGGGGGCGGGGGCCTGTGGGGAGAGCAGTTCTTC
>many|TRBJ1-6|TRBD1|TRBV5-1
CASSLGTGVSPLHF
TGCGCCAGCAGCTTGGGGACAGGGGTTTCACCCCTCCACTTT
>many|TRBJ2-3|NA|TRBV7-2
CASSSSGIDTQYF
TGTGCCAGCAGCTCAAGCGGAATTGATACGCAGTATTTT
>many|TRBJ2-3|NA|TRBV12-3/TRBV12-4
CASSLWGMGDTQYF
TGTGCCAGCAGTCTCTGGGGGATGGGGGATACGCAGTATTTT
>few|TRBJ2-5|TRBD2|TRBV18
CASSFSLAEETQYF
TGTGCCAGCTCATTTTCACTAGCGGAAGAGACCCAGTACTTC
>many|TRBJ2-7|TRBD1|TRBV7-3
CASSLKKGAPYEQYF
TGTGCCAGCAGCTTAAAGAAGGGGGCCCCCTACGAGCAGTACTTC
>few|TRBJ1-2|NA|TRBV6-5
CASSYGGISHNYGYTF
TGTGCCAGCAGTTACGGCGGAATTTCACACAACTATGGCTACACCTTC
>many|TRBJ2-7|NA|TRBV5-5
CASSFGPGFYEQYF
TGTGCCAGCAGCTTTGGTCCGGGGTTCTACGAGCAGTACTTC
>many|TRBJ2-5|NA|TRBV9
CASSVGSEETQYF
TGTGCCAGCAGCGTAGGTAGCGAAGAGACCCAGTACTTC
>many|TRBJ2-5|NA|TRBV20-1
CSANLRGSIKETQYF
TGCAGTGCTAATCTCCGCGGGTCTATAAAAGAGACCCAGTACTTC
>many|TRBJ1-2|NA|TRBV5-1
CASSPSGEVAGGYTF
TGCGCCAGCAGCCCTTCAGGGGAGGTGGCTGGTGGCTACACCTTC
>many|TRBJ1-2|NA|TRBV9
CASSVVENYGYTF
TGTGCCAGCAGCGTAGTCGAAAACTATGGCTACACCTTC
>few|TRBJ2-3|NA|TRBV5-1
CASSLVAVTDTQYF
TGCGCCAGCAGCTTGGTTGCTGTAACAGATACGCAGTATTTT
>many|TRBJ2-2|NA|TRBV9
CASSVGGGAGELFF
TGTGCCAGCAGCGTAGGAGGGGGAGCCGGGGAGCTGTTTTTT
>many|TRBJ2-6|NA|TRBV5-6
CASSPVPGASGANVLTF
TGTGCCAGCAGCCCAGTCCCAGGCGCGTCTGGGGCCAACGTCCTGACTTTC
>NA|TRBJ2-7|NA|TRBV5-1
CASSLGQRVSYEQYF
TGCGCCAGCAGCTTGGGGCAGAGAGTCTCCTACGAGCAGTACTTC
>many|TRBJ2-6|NA|TRBV5-6
CASSLPLTSGANVLTF
TGTGCCAGCAGCTTGCCCTTGACTTCTGGGGCCAACGTCCTGACTTTC
>NA|TRBJ2-7|NA|TRBV7-6
CASSSFNAEEQYF
TGTGCCAGCAGCTCTTTTAACGCGGAGGAGCAGTACTTC
>many|TRBJ1-5|NA|TRBV15
CATSRAIRGRPYNQPQHF
TGTGCCACCAGCAGAGCTATAAGGGGCCGACCTTACAATCAGCCCCAGCATTTT
>many|TRBJ2-1|TRBD1|TRBV20-1
CSAHRTGMSEQFF
TGCAGTGCCCATAGGACAGGGATGAGTGAGCAGTTCTTC
>many|TRBJ2-2|NA|TRBV27
CASRNGGPRTGELFF
TGTGCCAGTAGGAACGGGGGCCCCAGGACCGGGGAGCTGTTTTTT
>many|TRBJ2-5|TRBD2|TRBV9
CASSSGTSGFQETQYF
TGTGCCAGCAGCTCAGGGACTAGCGGGTTCCAAGAGACCCAGTACTTC
>many|TRBJ2-1|TRBD1|TRBV5-1
CASSLASGSEGAREQFF
TGCGCCAGCAGCTTGGCCAGTGGGTCAGAGGGGGCGAGGGAGCAGTTCTTC
>few|TRBJ2-7|TRBD1|TRBV20-1
CSASQAGQGRHEQYF
TGCAGTGCTAGCCAAGCGGGACAGGGAAGGCACGAGCAGTACTTC
>many|TRBJ1-2|NA|TRBV28
CASSSSHFGYTF
TGTGCCAGCAGTTCCTCTCATTTTGGCTACACCTTC
>many|TRBJ1-2|TRBD1|TRBV7-9
CASSDWTGNYGYTF
TGTGCCAGCAGCGATTGGACAGGGAACTATGGCTACACCTTC